The 28 T cell receptor beta chains listed next were all sequenced from one sample in a study of CD8 T cells in acute hepatitis C reinfection. The method was immunoSEQ multiplex PCR; TCRdb's version includes in-frame clones alone and lacks a portion of them. The sample has some 40,000 clones; 80% to 90% are singletons. Time point noted: naive CD8 control sorted from an acute-time-point sample. The sequencing sample was made of naive CD8+ T cells from PBMCs. The receptors come from a man aged 30 to 39 with chronic hepatitis C.

The rearrangement links TRBV9 to TRBJ2-2, with D unclear. Looked up from germline, CDR1 is SGDLS and CDR2 is YYNGEE. V was cut by 4 bases and J by 3 bases, with 4 bases left in between. The CDR3 extends over 12 amino acids. In DNA form, the CDR3 reads TGTGCCAGCAGCTACGACACCGGGGAGCTGTTTTTT. It is translated as CASSYDTGELFF.

This CDR3 is CASSQDPVRRRNNEQFF. CDR3 nucleotides: TGCGCCAGCAGCCAAGATCCTGTCCGTCGGAGGAACAATGAGCAGTTCTTC. The chain has TRBV4-3 and TRBJ2-1; possible D gene TRBD2, 5 bases. V lost 0 bases, J lost 5 bases, and 17 bases lay in between. The CDR3 is 17 amino acids. From germline, CDR1 is LGHNA and CDR2 YSLEER.

The chain employs TRBV9 and TRBJ2-1, with 8 bases matching TRBD2. Unmatched junction bases numbered 0, after V lost 2 bases and J lost 8 bases. Per germline, CDR1 SGDLS and CDR2 YYNGEE. The CDR3 has 12 residues. The CDR3 nucleotides are TGTGCCAGCAGCGTCGGGGGGGATGAGCAGTTCTTC. Amino acids: CASSVGGDEQFF.

The rearrangement joins TRBV9 to TRBJ2-2, with 8 bases matching TRBD2. The germline gives CDR1 SGDLS, CDR2 YYNGEE. V lost 0 bases and J lost 5; bases outside the gene matches: 12. The CDR3 loop spans 18 amino acids. This CDR3 reads CASSVGGAQAGATGELFF. CDR3 nucleotide sequence: TGTGCCAGCAGCGTAGGAGGTGCACAAGCGGGAGCAACCGGGGAGCTGTTTTTT. The full variable domain, completed using reference TRBV9 and TRBJ2-2, is DSGVTQTPKHLITATGQRVTLRCSPRSGDLSVYWYQQSLDQGLQFLIQYYNGEERAKGNILERFSAQQFPDLHSELNLSSLELGDSALYFCASSVGGAQAGATGELFFGEGSRLTVL.

The chain couples TRBV7-9 to TRBJ1-4, with D hard to call. Trimming shortened V by 0 bases and J by 10 bases, and 15 bases separated the two germline ends. The germline CDR1 and CDR2 sequences are SEHNR and FQNEAQ (reference sequence). The CDR3 length is 15 residues. DNA for the CDR3: TGTGCCAGCAGCTTAGCGGCAGAGGCGTTTGGAAAACTGTTTTTT. Residues: CASSLAAEAFGKLFF. Full variable domain (remainder filled in from reference TRBV7-9 and TRBJ1-4): DTGVSQNPRHKITKRGQNVTFRCDPISEHNRLYWYRQTLGQGPEFLTYFQNEAQLEKSRLLSDRFSAERPKGSFSTLEIQRTEQGDSAMYLCASSLAAEAFGKLFFGSGTQLSVL.

The DNA for the CDR3 is TGTGCTAGTGGATTAGATCAGCCCCAGCATTTT. It encodes CASGLDQPQHF. The V call is TRBV12-5, the J call TRBJ1-5; D call uncertain. Germline lookup yields CDR1 LGHNT and CDR2 FRNRAP. CDR3 length: 11 residues. Trimming cost V 6 bases and J 5 bases, with 5 bases left between them.

The V gene is TRBV13, the J gene TRBJ2-5; the match to TRBD2 covers 9 bases. This CDR3 is built from 15 residues. CDR1 and CDR2 (germline): PRHDT, FYEKMQ (reference sequence). V lost 6 bases and J lost 3; bases outside the gene matches: 8. The CDR3, as DNA: TGTGCCAGCAGTCTCCCGACTAGCGGAGAAGAGACCCAGTACTTC. Translation gives CASSLPTSGEETQYF.

The V call is TRBV19, the J call TRBJ2-1; tentatively, D is TRBD2 (6 bases). Trimming stripped 2 bases from V and 3 bases from J, with 14 bases between. The CDR3 length is 16 residues. Germline V CDR1 and CDR2: LNHDA, SQIVND (reference sequence). DNA of the CDR3: TGTGCCAGTAGTATATCGAATAGCGGATACTACAATGAGCAGTTCTTC. Protein: CASSISNSGYYNEQFF.

The CDR3 loop is CASSQEGASYNSPLHF. CDR3 nucleotide sequence: TGTGCCAGCAGCCAAGAGGGGGCTTCCTATAATTCACCCCTCCACTTT. The J gene is TRBJ1-6, the V gene TRBV14, with a tentative D call TRBD1 (6 bases). The CDR3 runs to 16 residues. Trimming shortened V by 0 bases and J by 1 base, and 7 bases separated the two germline ends. Looked up from germline, CDR1 is SGHDN and CDR2 is FVKESK.

Comment on this clone: The identical CDR3 is also encoded by other nucleotide sequences in the sample. The gene calls are TRBV6-5 and TRBJ2-5; maybe TRBD1 (6 bases). CDR1 is MNHEY and CDR2 is SVGAGI in the germline V gene. This CDR3 region has 14 residues. V was cut by 0 bases and J by 5 bases, with 10 bases left in between. CDR3 in amino acids: CASSYSSRGETQYF. The CDR3 nucleotides are TGTGCCAGCAGTTACTCGAGTAGGGGGGAGACCCAGTACTTC.

The gene calls are TRBV19 and TRBJ1-5, with TRBD1 as a possible D gene (5 bases). The CDR3 has 15 amino acids. Trimming cost V 4 bases and J 1 base, with 11 bases left between them. Germline lookup yields CDR1 LNHDA and CDR2 SQIVND (reference sequence). The CDR3 DNA is TGTGCCAGTAGTACTCCCAGGGAAAGCAATCAGCCCCAGCATTTT. It codes for CASSTPRESNQPQHF.

The chain joins TRBV2 to TRBJ1-2; 8 bases match TRBD1. In germline, CDR1 is SNHLY, CDR2 FYNNEI. V lost 7 bases to trimming and J lost 13 bases; unmatched junction nucleotides: 11. The CDR3 is made up of 12 amino acids. DNA for the CDR3: TGTGCCAGCACCGGGGACAGGTCGGGGTGCACCTTC. Encoded protein: CASTGDRSGCTF.

The chain employs TRBV27 and TRBJ1-3, with a weak D call TRBD1 (6 bases). CDR1 is MNHEY and CDR2 is SMNVEV in the germline V gene (reference sequence). CDR3 size: 13 residues. V gave up 8 bases and J gave up 4 bases, with 12 bases separating them. The CDR3 loop is CASGPGAGNTIYF. Written as DNA, the CDR3 is TGTGCCAGCGGTCCGGGGGCCGGAAACACCATATATTTT.

V gene TRBV7-3 combines with J gene TRBJ2-1, with 10 bases identical to TRBD2. Germline values: CDR1 SGHTA, CDR2 FQGTGA. This CDR3 comprises 15 residues. J lost 4 bases, V lost 5 bases, and 5 bases had no gene match. The CDR3 loop is CASSLGLADYNEQFF. CDR3 DNA: TGTGCCAGCAGCCTAGGACTAGCGGATTACAATGAGCAGTTCTTC.

The chain links TRBV9 to TRBJ2-3; a weak D match, TRBD1 (5 bases). CDR1 SGDLS and CDR2 YYNGEE come from the germline V gene. V lost 3 bases and J 1 base, leaving 18 bases between the germline ends. The CDR3 consists of 17 residues. The CDR3 spells CASSASTVPRGTDTQYF. CDR3 coding DNA: TGTGCCAGCAGCGCCTCGACAGTTCCCCGGGGCACAGATACGCAGTATTTT.

DNA for the CDR3: TGTGCCAGCAGTTTAATTGCGGGGGCCTACGAGCAGTACTTC. Encoded protein: CASSLIAGAYEQYF. The chain couples TRBV27 to TRBJ2-7; TRBD2 matches at 7 bases. The germline V gene encodes CDR1 MNHEY and CDR2 SMNVEV (reference sequence). With V trimmed by 2 bases and J by 2 bases, 3 bases remained unmatched. This CDR3 comprises 14 residues.

This clone has more than one count but fewer than ten. The J gene is TRBJ1-1, the V gene TRBV19, with D unresolved. V was cut by 4 bases and J by 3 bases, with 3 bases left in between. Germline-derived CDR1 and CDR2 are LNHDA and SQIVND (reference sequence). The CDR3 length is 11 residues. DNA for the CDR3: TGTGCCAGTAGTACGTACACTGAAGCTTTCTTT. Translation gives CASSTYTEAFF.

The rearrangement joins TRBV13 to TRBJ2-7; 7 bases agree with TRBD2. V lost 4 bases and J lost 2; bases outside the gene matches: 8. This CDR3 contains 15 residues. CDR1 and CDR2 from the germline V gene are PRHDT and FYEKMQ (reference sequence). CDR3 sequence (DNA): TGTGCCAGCAGCTATGGCTCTAGCGGCCCCTACGAGCAGTACTTC. It is translated as CASSYGSSGPYEQYF.

The chain employs TRBV5-6 and TRBJ1-1; D gene ambiguous. The CDR3 loop spans 12 amino acids. V was cut by 0 bases and J by 1 base, with 1 base left in between. Germline V gene data show CDR1 as SGHDT and CDR2 as YYEEEE. The CDR3 sequence is CASSLANTEAFF. CDR3 sequence (DNA): TGTGCCAGCAGCTTGGCGAACACTGAAGCTTTCTTT.

The J gene is TRBJ1-2, the V gene TRBV9; 8 bases are shared with TRBD1. The CDR3 loop spans 16 amino acids. Germline CDR1 SGDLS, CDR2 YYNGEE. The junction had 8 bases not matched to a gene; V was cut back by 3 bases and J by 1 base. The CDR3 protein is CASSGYRDRNNYGYTF. The DNA for the CDR3 is TGTGCCAGCAGCGGTTACCGGGACAGGAATAACTATGGCTACACCTTC.

This clone was observed a single time. The chain uses TRBV5-6 and TRBJ1-2, with D possibly being TRBD1 (6 bases). V was cut by 0 bases and J by 7 bases, with 16 bases left in between. The germline CDR1 and CDR2 sequences are SGHDT and YYEEEE. The CDR3 consists of 15 residues. The CDR3 reads CASSLGTGQIPGYTF. The DNA of the CDR3 is TGTGCCAGCAGCTTGGGGACGGGACAAATCCCTGGCTACACCTTC.

The chain links TRBV4-1 to TRBJ1-1, with D perhaps TRBD1 (5 bases). Trimming stripped 4 bases from V and 8 bases from J, with 17 bases between. Germline CDR1 MGHRA, CDR2 YSYEKL. The CDR3 runs 14 residues. The CDR3 loop is CASSRRWEGPEAFF. CDR3 DNA: TGCGCCAGCAGCCGGCGATGGGAGGGGCCCGAAGCTTTCTTT.

The chain uses TRBV5-1 and TRBJ1-1; D call uncertain. Trimming cost V 0 bases and J 12 bases, with 9 bases left between them. CDR3 length equals 11 residues. The germline gives CDR1 SGHRS, CDR2 YFSETQ. The CDR3 sequence: CASSLGQQTFF. The CDR3 DNA follows: TGCGCCAGCAGCTTGGGTCAGCAAACTTTCTTT.

The chain uses TRBV6-5 and TRBJ2-7, with D perhaps matching TRBD1 (5 bases). CDR1 and CDR2 (germline): MNHEY, SVGAGI. This CDR3 spans 12 amino acids. Trimming took 5 bases from V and 3 from J, leaving 8 bases between them. The CDR3: CASSGDSYEQYF. The CDR3 nucleotides read TGTGCCAGCAGTGGAGACAGCTACGAGCAGTACTTC.

This clone was picked up one time. The chain carries TRBV4-1 and TRBJ2-1; maybe TRBD2 (6 bases). Trimming cost V 4 bases and J 4 bases, with 20 bases left between them. This CDR3 has 17 amino acids. Germline V gene sequence: CDR1 MGHRA, CDR2 YSYEKL. CDR3 region: CASSPTPTGGIYNEQFF. CDR3 nucleotides: TGCGCCAGCAGCCCAACCCCAACTGGCGGGATATACAATGAGCAGTTCTTC.

This clone was detected only once. The V call is TRBV4-1, the J call TRBJ2-7; D is unresolved. Trimming pared 0 bases from V and 6 bases from J, leaving 6 bases between. The CDR3 has 12 residues. CDR1 MGHRA and CDR2 YSYEKL come from the germline V gene. The CDR3 region is CASSQESGEQYF. The CDR3 DNA is TGCGCCAGCAGCCAAGAAAGTGGCGAGCAGTACTTC.

This clone was counted a few times. Here the CDR3 reads CASQDQAGYGYTF. Written as DNA, the CDR3 is TGTGCCAGCCAAGATCAAGCTGGCTATGGCTACACCTTC. The chain is built from TRBV7-3 and TRBJ1-2; D call uncertain. Germline CDR1 SGHTA, CDR2 FQGTGA. V lost 8 bases, J lost 4 bases, and 14 bases lay in between. There are 13 residues in the CDR3.

The chain employs TRBV27 and TRBJ2-1, with 9 bases matching TRBD2. Unmatched junction bases numbered 25, after V lost 6 bases and J lost 4 bases. The length of the CDR3 is 21 residues. CDR1 MNHEY and CDR2 SMNVEV come from the germline V gene (reference sequence). In DNA, the CDR3 is TGTGCCAGCAGCCAAACCCCCCCAGGGCCCTTTAGCGGGGGAGAGTACAATGAGCAGTTCTTC. Translated: CASSQTPPGPFSGGEYNEQFF.